A single sample gave rise to the 5 T cell receptor beta chains below, sequenced in a study of control samples from healthy donors and cancer patients. Measured with immunoSEQ multiplex PCR; TCRdb has only the in-frame clones, and not every one. The data show 25,000 to 35,000 clones, approximately 87% seen once. Sequenced sample: PBMCs. These receptors were collected from a woman aged 40 to 50 with lung cancer.

This clone was recorded once. The chain joins TRBV7-8 to TRBJ2-1; 8 bases are a match to TRBD1. Germline V CDR1 and CDR2: SGHVS, FQNEAQ. V was clipped by 10 bases and J by 4 bases; unmatched bases: 6. The length of the CDR3 is 13 residues. The CDR3 loop is CATGQGAYNEQFF. Here the CDR3 DNA reads TGTGCCACCGGGCAGGGGGCTTACAATGAGCAGTTCTTC.

The chain recombines TRBV6-5 with TRBJ2-1, with D possibly being TRBD2 (7 bases). The CDR3 has 16 residues. Germline CDR1 and CDR2: MNHEY and SVGAGI. V was shortened by 0 bases and J by 2 bases, with 11 bases between the two germline ends. This CDR3 reads CASSYSRGGAYNEQFF. In DNA, the CDR3 is TGTGCCAGCAGTTACTCGAGGGGGGGGGCCTACAATGAGCAGTTCTTC.

The chain is built from TRBV11-3 and TRBJ2-3; 16 nucleotides line up with TRBD2. CDR3 size: 16 residues. Germline V gene sequence: CDR1 SGHNT, CDR2 YENEEA. The J segment lost 6 bases and the V segment lost 5 bases, leaving 5 bases of the junction unmatched. CDR3 bases: TGTGCCAGCAGCCGGGGACTAGCGGGGGGGGTGGATACGCAGTATTTT. This sequence encodes CASSRGLAGGVDTQYF.

The chain carries TRBV2 and TRBJ2-7; D is uncertain. Germline CDR1 and CDR2: SNHLY and FYNNEI. Trimming shortened V by 0 bases and J by 5 bases, and 8 bases separated the two germline ends. The length of the CDR3 is 13 residues. The CDR3 DNA reads TGTGCCAGCAGTGAAGCGCTTCGGGACGAGCAGTACTTC. It yields the protein CASSEALRDEQYF.

The rearrangement uses TRBV6-2 or TRBV6-3 and TRBJ2-7, with D maybe TRBD2 (5 bases). CDR1 and CDR2 from the germline V gene are MNHEY and SVGEGT. This CDR3 comprises 14 residues. With 3 bases removed from V and 6 bases from J, the gap between germline ends came to 15 bases. Here the CDR3 reads CASSYGLRSSEQYF. CDR3 DNA sequence: TGTGCCAGCAGTTATGGACTGCGGAGTAGCGAGCAGTACTTC.